These 14 T cell receptor beta chains originate from one sample sequenced in a study of T cells in Graves' hyperthyroidism and ophthalmopathy. RNA transcripts yielded amplified TCR beta CDR3 regions. First-round RT-PCR with HTBI primers amplified the TCR CDR3 region. TCRdb reprocessed the multiplex PCR reads with MiXCR, giving one entry per CDR3 protein. The data contain hundreds of thousands of distinct CDR3 sequences, less than 25% of them singletons. Sequenced: blood. These receptors were obtained from a woman in her twenties or thirties with Graves' ophthalmopathy.

This clonotype showed up many times. A read error may explain this, as a much larger clone is one base away. The chain employs TRBV7-2 and TRBJ1-2; 8 bases are a match to TRBD1. This CDR3 comprises 15 residues. Looked up from germline, CDR1 is SGHTA and CDR2 is FQGNSA. V trimming: 8 bases; J trimming: 4 bases; junction bases outside the gene matches: 12. CDR3 amino acids: CASGVTGDRSYGYTF. The CDR3, as DNA: TGTGCCAGCGGCGTGACGGGGGACAGGAGCTATGGCTACACCTTC.

This clonotype was seen repeatedly, ten times or more. The CDR3 DNA reads as TGTGCCAGCAGTATGTGGGGGAACACTGAAGCTTTCTTT. Translated: CASSMWGNTEAFF. V usage is TRBV27 and J usage is TRBJ1-1; D is unresolved. Germline V gives CDR1 MNHEY, CDR2 SMNVEV (reference sequence). The length of the CDR3 is 13 residues. V gave up 5 bases and J gave up 1 base, with 8 bases separating them.

The sample holds many counts of this clonotype. The rearrangement uses TRBV7-9 and TRBJ2-5, with 7 bases identical to TRBD1. Germline CDR1 and CDR2: SEHNR and FQNEAQ (reference sequence). Germline trimming cut 5 bases from V and 0 bases from J; bases unmatched to any gene: 6. The CDR3 is 15 amino acids. CDR3 amino acids: CASSNWDSYQETQYF. CDR3 DNA sequence: TGTGCCAGCAGCAATTGGGACAGCTACCAAGAGACCCAGTACTTC.

This clonotype was picked up a small number of times. The J gene is TRBJ2-7, the V gene TRBV6-2 or TRBV6-3; TRBD1 or TRBD2 may be the D gene (7 bases each). The CDR3 has 14 amino acids. The germline CDR1 and CDR2 sequences are MNHEY and SVGEGT. Deletions cut 6 bases from V and 3 bases from J, with 15 bases between. The CDR3 here is CASSYPGGVYEQYF. The CDR3 DNA follows: TGTGCCAGCAGCTACCCAGGGGGGGTCTACGAGCAGTACTTC.

This clonotype has a single count. The rearrangement joins TRBV7-2 to TRBJ2-7; TRBD1 matches at 10 bases. Germline V lookup: CDR1 SGHTA, CDR2 FQGNSA. CDR3 size: 15 residues. After removal of 5 bases from V and 0 bases from J, the junction contained 4 bases not matched to a gene. The CDR3 DNA reads TGTGCCAGCAGCACGACAGGGGGCGGCTCCTACGAGCAGTACTTC. Its protein product is CASSTTGGGSYEQYF.

This clonotype was counted between two and nine times. The V gene is TRBV27, the J gene TRBJ1-1; D is possibly TRBD1 (5 bases). The germline CDR1 and CDR2 sequences are MNHEY and SMNVEV (reference sequence). Trimming took 7 bases from V and 1 from J, leaving 10 bases between them. The CDR3 extends over 13 amino acids. CDR3 region: CASKGPSNTEAFF. The CDR3 bases are TGTGCCAGCAAGGGACCTTCGAACACTGAAGCTTTCTTT.

For this clonotype: Mismatch with germline at one junction end may stem from a read error. V is TRBV7-7 and J is TRBJ2-2; D may be TRBD1 (7 bases). Per germline, CDR1 SSHAT and CDR2 FNYEAQ (reference sequence). The CDR3 has 16 amino acids. As DNA, the CDR3 is TGTGCTAGCAGCTCGGAGGGGGCGTCGAACACCGGGGAGCTGTTTTTT. Translation gives CASSSEGASNTGELFF.

The DNA of the CDR3 is TGTGCCAGCAGCTTAGCTCCAGGGACCGGGGAGCTGTTTTTT. Protein sequence: CASSLAPGTGELFF. The chain recombines TRBV7-9 with TRBJ2-2; TRBD1 is a possible D gene (5 bases). With 0 bases removed from V and 5 bases from J, the gap between germline ends came to 7 bases. The CDR3 sequence is 14 residues long. The germline V gene has CDR1 SEHNR and CDR2 FQNEAQ (reference sequence).

This clonotype was counted at least ten times. The rearrangement joins TRBV29-1 to TRBJ1-2; 7 nucleotides match TRBD1. The CDR3 totals 13 residues. Germline V CDR1 and CDR2: SQVTM, ANQGSEA. The V and J ends lost 7 bases and 2 bases, in that order; junction bases with no gene match: 7. CDR3 protein: CSARTGGNYGYTF. The DNA for the CDR3 is TGCAGCGCCCGGACAGGCGGGAACTATGGCTACACCTTC. The variable domain in full, completed from reference TRBV29-1 and TRBJ1-2, reads SAVISQKPSRDICQRGTSLTIQCQVDSQVTMMFWYRQQPGQSLTLIATANQGSEATYESGFVIDKFPISRPNLTFSTLTVSNMSPEDSSIYLCSARTGGNYGYTFGSGTRLTVV.

This clonotype has at least ten counts. The rearrangement uses TRBV3-1 and TRBJ2-7, with 8 bases identical to TRBD1. Looked up from germline, CDR1 is LGHDT and CDR2 is YNNKEL (reference sequence). V shed 4 bases and J 2 bases; nucleotides not matched to a gene: 4. The CDR3 extends over 14 amino acids. In nucleotides, the CDR3 is TGTGCCAGCAGCCGACAGGGGCCGACCTACGAGCAGTACTTC. Translation: CASSRQGPTYEQYF.

In this sample, this clonotype turned up many times. The chain carries TRBV6-2 or TRBV6-3 and TRBJ1-2; TRBD1 aligns across 7 bases. There are 13 residues in the CDR3. The V segment lost 5 bases and the J segment 4 bases; nucleotides outside the gene matches: 4. Per the germline V gene, CDR1 is MNHEY and CDR2 is SVGEGT. CDR3 nucleotides: TGTGCCAGCAGTGACAGGGACGGCTATGGCTACACCTTC. This gives the protein CASSDRDGYGYTF.

This clonotype was observed at least ten times. A much bigger clone sits one base away, suggesting this may be a read error. V is TRBV6-5 and J is TRBJ1-2, with a possible D match to TRBD1 (5 bases). The CDR3 covers 15 residues. Germline CDR1 reads MNHEY; CDR2 reads SVGAGI. V gave up 0 bases and J gave up 0 bases, with 8 bases separating them. DNA of the CDR3: TGTGCCAGCAGTTACTCGCGGGGGACTAACTATGGCTACACCTTC. Translation: CASSYSRGTNYGYTF.

This clonotype appeared many times. The chain employs TRBV7-2 and TRBJ2-2; D is perhaps TRBD1 (6 bases). V gave up 5 bases and J gave up 13 bases, with 26 bases separating them. Germline CDR1 SGHTA, CDR2 FQGNSA. The CDR3 has 16 residues. CDR3 protein: CASSQQGTQNWEGLFF. The DNA for the CDR3 is TGTGCCAGCAGCCAACAGGGAACACAGAACTGGGAAGGGCTGTTTTTT.

The chain has TRBV27 and TRBJ2-7, with D possibly matching TRBD1 (5 bases). V gave up 4 bases and J gave up 2 bases, with 12 bases separating them. Looked up from germline, CDR1 is MNHEY and CDR2 is SMNVEV (reference sequence). The CDR3 has 14 amino acids. The CDR3 protein is CASSSRTLPYEQYF. CDR3 nucleotide sequence: TGTGCCAGCAGTTCCCGGACACTACCCTACGAGCAGTACTTC.